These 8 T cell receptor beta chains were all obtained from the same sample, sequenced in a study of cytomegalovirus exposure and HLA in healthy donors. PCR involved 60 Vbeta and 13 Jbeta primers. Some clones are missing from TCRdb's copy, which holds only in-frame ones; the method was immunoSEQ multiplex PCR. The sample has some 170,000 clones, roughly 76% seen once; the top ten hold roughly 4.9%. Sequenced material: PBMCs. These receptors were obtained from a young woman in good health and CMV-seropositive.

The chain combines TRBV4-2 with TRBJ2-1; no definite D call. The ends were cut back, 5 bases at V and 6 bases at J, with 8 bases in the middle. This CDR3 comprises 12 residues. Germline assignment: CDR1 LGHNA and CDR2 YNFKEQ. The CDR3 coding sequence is TGTGCCAGCAGCTTGAGCATCAATGAGCAGTTCTTC. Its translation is CASSLSINEQFF.

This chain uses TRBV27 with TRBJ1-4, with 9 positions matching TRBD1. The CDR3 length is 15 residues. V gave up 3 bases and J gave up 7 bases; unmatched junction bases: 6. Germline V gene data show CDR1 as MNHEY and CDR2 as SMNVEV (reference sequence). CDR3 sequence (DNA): TGTGCCAGCAGTTTGGCCGGGACAGGGTTTGAAAAACTGTTTTTT. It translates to CASSLAGTGFEKLFF.

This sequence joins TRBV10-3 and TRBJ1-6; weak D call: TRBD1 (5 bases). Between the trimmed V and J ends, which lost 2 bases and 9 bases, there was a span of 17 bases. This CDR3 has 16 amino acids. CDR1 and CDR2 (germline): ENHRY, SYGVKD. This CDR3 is CAISEPLLGDGSPLHF. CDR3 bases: TGTGCCATCAGTGAGCCGCTGTTAGGGGATGGTTCACCCCTCCACTTT.

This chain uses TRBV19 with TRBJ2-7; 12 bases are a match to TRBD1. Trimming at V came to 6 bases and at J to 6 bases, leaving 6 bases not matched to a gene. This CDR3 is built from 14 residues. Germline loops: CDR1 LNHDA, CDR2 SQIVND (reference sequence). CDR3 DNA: TGTGCCAGTAGCCCCGGGACAGGGGGCGGCGAGCAGTACTTC. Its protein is CASSPGTGGGEQYF.

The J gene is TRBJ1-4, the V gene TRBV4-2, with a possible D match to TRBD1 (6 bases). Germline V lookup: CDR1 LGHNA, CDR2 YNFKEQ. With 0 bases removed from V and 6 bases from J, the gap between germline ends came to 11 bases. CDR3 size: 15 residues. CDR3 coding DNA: TGTGCCAGCAGCCAAGATCGACAGGAGGATGAAAAACTGTTTTTT. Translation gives CASSQDRQEDEKLFF.

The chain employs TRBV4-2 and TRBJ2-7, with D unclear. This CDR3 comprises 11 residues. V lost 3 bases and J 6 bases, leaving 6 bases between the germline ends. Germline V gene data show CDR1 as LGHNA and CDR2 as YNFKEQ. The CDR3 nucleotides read TGTGCCAGCAGCCAGAGTACCGAGCAGTACTTC. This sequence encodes CASSQSTEQYF.

CDR3 residues: CASRVIRTGRDQPQHF. The CDR3 region has the DNA TGTGCCAGTAGGGTAATCCGGACAGGAAGGGATCAGCCCCAGCATTTT. This chain connects TRBV19 to TRBJ1-5, with TRBD1 matching 7 bases. Germline lookup yields CDR1 LNHDA and CDR2 SQIVND (reference sequence). This CDR3 contains 16 residues. J gave up 5 bases and V 6 bases, and 13 bases lay outside the gene matches.

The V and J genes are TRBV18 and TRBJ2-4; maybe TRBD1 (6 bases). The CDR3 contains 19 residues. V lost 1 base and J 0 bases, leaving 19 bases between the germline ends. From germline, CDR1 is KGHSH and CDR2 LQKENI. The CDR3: CASSPLRTVTTLAKNIQYF. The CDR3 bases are TGTGCCAGCTCACCACTTCGGACAGTTACAACTTTAGCCAAAAACATTCAGTACTTC.